This TCR beta chain was sequenced for a study of T cell responses to AZD1222 COVID-19 vaccine listed by TCRdb under 2021. About the study as a whole: TCR sequencing covered 230 or so trial participants: roughly 200 given two doses of AZD1222 and about 26 given two doses of MenACWY control vaccine. Trial participants were enrolled by age into subgroups of 18-55, 56-69 and 70-plus years, and about 150, 27 and 61 TCR-sequenced participants, respectively, were included in these subgroups.

According to the study, the label for this sample's time point signals: baseline before first vaccination. The sample's treatment or condition label, in plain terms: meningococcal conjugate vaccine given as trial control. Vaccinee samples came from UK trials COV001 and COV002, including a single-blind randomized controlled phase 2/3 trial of AZD1222 (ChAdOx1 nCoV-19) in healthy adults. Trial participant PBMC samples were collected at day 0 and day 28 after the second dose for TCRbeta chain sequencing. The CDR3 goes from the cysteine to the phenylalanine over 15 residues. The kept DNA is CDR3 alone, 45 bases in frame from the first base. According to the germline V gene, CDR1 reads SGHRS and CDR2 reads YFSETQ. Trimming removed 4 bases from V and 1 base from J, leaving 14 bases between the germline ends. This clone was seen only a few times. Its cognate antigen has yet to be identified. No per-base quality is available; no much larger clone lies one base away.

The CDR3 regions of human TCRbeta chains were subjected to immunosequencing. In the original analysis: TCRs in the repertoires were matched against a reference library of SARS-CoV-2-specific TCRs that had been generated with the MIRA antigen-specificity platform. Breadth was defined as the fraction of unique TCRs that were SARS-CoV-2-associated. Depth was defined as the fraction of total T cells that were SARS-CoV-2-associated. Each spike-specific TCR was assigned to its reactive spike region and to a CD4 or CD8 class using the MIRA data. Log10-transformed breadth and depth values were compared by one-way ANOVA with Sidak's multiple comparisons tests. The table was pulled from immuneACCESS by TCRdb, which kept in-frame rearrangements only. Such tables lose some clones; where checked, under half of the loss comes from unresolved V genes, and the rest has no known cause. For V, J and clone size, that table is used; D and trimming come from the DNA. The sample table holds roughly 49,000 clones, of which more than 60% were seen once. Approximately 22% of the sample belongs to the ten largest clones.

Here is what the overall study found, with its caveats: A significant rise in spike-specific TCR breadth and depth was observed after two AZD1222 doses relative to day 0 and relative to MenACWY recipients. Conclusions about previously exposed vaccinees are limited because only a handful of AZD1222 recipients were SARS-CoV-2 seropositive at baseline. In the small 56-69-year group, the increase in depth fell short of significance, most likely because of low power. CD4 TCRs associated with the vaccine covered the entire spike protein, and the dominant responses were in regions 160-218 and 743-854. Reportedly, close to half of the unique spike-specific TCRs recognized epitopes lying outside the regions that are mutated in the B.1.351 and B.1.1.7 variants. Most participants were white British and females outnumbered males, and the authors suggested that clonal diversity may have been underestimated. Because no samples from the day 14 peak response were available, repertoires could be characterized only after the peak T cell response.

This chain is built from TRBV5-1 and TRBJ1-2, and perhaps TRBD1 as D gene, on 5 matching bases. Source: peripheral blood, taken on day 0 of MenACWY control vaccination. This TCR derives from an adult in good health. The DNA is TGCGCCAGCAGCGCCCGGGACGGAGTTAACTATGGCTACACCTTC. Translated, this gives CASSARDGVNYGYTF.